What follows are 10 T cell receptor beta chains derived from one specimen sequenced in a study of post-analysis software for immune sequencing data. Findings and caveats of the study: Patients had higher frequencies than controls of roughly five TRBV segments, including TRBV5-6, TRBV5-1 and TRBV20-1.

Included in the TCR beta cDNA libraries were unique molecular identifiers. TCRdb ran MiXCR on the PCR reads and lists one entry per CDR3 protein. The sample lists some 690,000 distinct CDR3 sequences; around 64% were seen once. These receptors have no identified antigens. The sequencing sample was made of blood. Source of these receptors: a girl under 10 years old with multiple sclerosis.

The rearrangement links TRBV6-6 to TRBJ1-2; tentatively, D is TRBD1 (5 bases). Trimming removed 7 bases from V and 0 bases from J, with 9 bases in between. Per germline, CDR1 MNHNY and CDR2 SVGAGI (reference sequence). The CDR3 spans 13 residues. Written as DNA, the CDR3 is TGTGCCAGCACCCCGGGGGCTAACTATGGCTACACCTTC. Amino acid sequence: CASTPGANYGYTF.

V usage is TRBV9 and J usage is TRBJ1-1; 8 nucleotides line up with TRBD1. Looked up from germline, CDR1 is SGDLS and CDR2 is YYNGEE. The CDR3 spans 16 residues. After removal of 4 bases from V and 4 bases from J, the junction contained 12 bases not matched to a gene. The chain's CDR3 is CASSPGTGIRSTEAFF. As DNA, the CDR3 is TGTGCCAGCAGCCCCGGGACAGGCATTAGGAGCACTGAAGCTTTCTTT.

The J gene is TRBJ2-5, the V gene TRBV6-2 or TRBV6-3, with a possible D match to TRBD2 (6 bases). CDR3 size: 16 residues. Germline V gene data show CDR1 as MNHEY and CDR2 as SVGEGT. V shed 5 bases and J shed 1 base, with 17 bases lying between them. The CDR3 spells CASSPPGGSGQETQYF. CDR3 bases: TGTGCCAGCAGTCCTCCGGGCGGTAGCGGCCAAGAGACCCAGTACTTC.

This clonotype is a singleton in its sample. The chain recombines TRBV10-2 with TRBJ2-7; 7 bases match TRBD2. The germline V gene has CDR1 WSHSY and CDR2 SAAADI. Trimming removed 6 bases from V and 3 bases from J; junction bases left unmatched: 5. This CDR3 comprises 13 residues. The CDR3 here is CASRGSGDYEQYF. CDR3 nucleotides: TGCGCCAGCAGGGGAAGCGGGGACTACGAGCAGTACTTC.

This clonotype was observed a single time. The gene calls are TRBV29-1 and TRBJ2-7; TRBD1 agrees at 8 bases. The CDR3 totals 13 residues. With V trimmed by 6 bases and J by 0 bases, 4 bases remained unmatched. Germline V gives CDR1 SQVTM, CDR2 ANQGSEA. The CDR3, as DNA: TGCAGCGTAGGGGACAGGACCTCCTACGAGCAGTACTTC. Protein sequence: CSVGDRTSYEQYF.

The chain couples TRBV6-6 to TRBJ1-2, with D unresolved. The V end was cut by 0 bases, the J end by 4 bases, with 12 bases between. CDR3 size: 15 residues. Germline values: CDR1 MNHNY, CDR2 SVGAGI (reference sequence). The CDR3 bases are TGTGCCAGCAGTTACTCCTTGGACGGAGCCTATGGCTACACCTTC. It encodes CASSYSLDGAYGYTF.

This chain uses TRBV5-1 with TRBJ2-5; TRBD1 aligns across 7 bases. Unmatched junction bases numbered 3, after V lost 0 bases and J lost 4 bases. This CDR3 contains 14 residues. Germline V gene lookup returns CDR1 SGHRS and CDR2 YFSETQ. The CDR3 sequence is CASSLVGGRETQYF. The CDR3 DNA reads TGCGCCAGCAGCTTGGTAGGGGGCCGAGAGACCCAGTACTTC.

The chain is built from TRBV29-1 and TRBJ2-5; D might be TRBD1 (6 bases). This CDR3 region has 15 residues. CDR1 and CDR2 from the germline V gene are SQVTM and ANQGSEA. V lost 0 bases to trimming and J lost 0 bases, with 11 bases between them. CDR3 sequence (DNA): TGCAGCGTTGAAGATCCCCCAGGGGACCAAGAGACCCAGTACTTC. Translating it yields CSVEDPPGDQETQYF.

This clonotype was detected only a few times. The chain couples TRBV6-5 to TRBJ2-5; tentatively, D is TRBD1 or TRBD2 (5 bases each). TRBJ2-7 explains the end of the DNA better; the J call may be wrong. CDR1 is MNHEY, CDR2 SVGAGI, per germline. The CDR3 sequence is 14 residues long. The CDR3 here is CASARDARTYEQYF. CDR3 bases: TGTGCCAGCGCACGGGACGCCCGGACCTACGAGCAGTACTTC.

This chain connects TRBV6-6 to TRBJ1-1, with D unresolved. CDR1 MNHNY and CDR2 SVGAGI come from the germline V gene (reference sequence). V shed 2 bases and J shed 7 bases, with 8 bases lying between them. The CDR3 spans 12 residues. For the CDR3, the DNA is TGTGCCAGCAGTTACGGGCGGTATGAAGCTTTCTTT. This encodes CASSYGRYEAFF.